This record concerns one T cell receptor beta chain sequence. Its antigen remains unknown. CDR3 length: 14 amino acids. The V gene lost 3 bases and the J gene lost 3 bases, with 11 bases spanning the gap. Germline V CDR1 and CDR2: ENHRY, SYGVKD. The entry originates in a study of OX40 agonist ivuxolimab in advanced cancers. Study overall: Across the patients, intravenous ivuxolimab was delivered every 2 weeks at 0.01 to 10 mg/kg. Patients were around 83% male with ages roughly 20 to 90, mean about 65.

General study findings and limits: Antigen specificity was not determined for the expanded peripheral T cells. Clonal expansion among partial responders at 0.1-3.0 mg/kg ranked near the lowest.

Only in-frame clones appear in the TCRdb table, and some are missing; sequencing was by immunoSEQ multiplex PCR. The profile shows 55,000 to 65,000 clones, around nine tenths of them singletons. This TCR was recovered from an adult with an advanced solid tumor such as melanoma, head and neck, liver or kidney cancer. This chain joins TRBV10-3 and TRBJ2-5, with D possibly TRBD1 on 5 matching bases. This sample comprised CD4+ or CD8+ T cells sorted from blood, obtained in a trial of the OX40 agonist ivuxolimab. In nucleotides, the CDR3 is TGTGCCATCAGTGAAGGGGCGCAGAAAGAGACCCAGTACTTC. Translating gives CAISEGAQKETQYF.